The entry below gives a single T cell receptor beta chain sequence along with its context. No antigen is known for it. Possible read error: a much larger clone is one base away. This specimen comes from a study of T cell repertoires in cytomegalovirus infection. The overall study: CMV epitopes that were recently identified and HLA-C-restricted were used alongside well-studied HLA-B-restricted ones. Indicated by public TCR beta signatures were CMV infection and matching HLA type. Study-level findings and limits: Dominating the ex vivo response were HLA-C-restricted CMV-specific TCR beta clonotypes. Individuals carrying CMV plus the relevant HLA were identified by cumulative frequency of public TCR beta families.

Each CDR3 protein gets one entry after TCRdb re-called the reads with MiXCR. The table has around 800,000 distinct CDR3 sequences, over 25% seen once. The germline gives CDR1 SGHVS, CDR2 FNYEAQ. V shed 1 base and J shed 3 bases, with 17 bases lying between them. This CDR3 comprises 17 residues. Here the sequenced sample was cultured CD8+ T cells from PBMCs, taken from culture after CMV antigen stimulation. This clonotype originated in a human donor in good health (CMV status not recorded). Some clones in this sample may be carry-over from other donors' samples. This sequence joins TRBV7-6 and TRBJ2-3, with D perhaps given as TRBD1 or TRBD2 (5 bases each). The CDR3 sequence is CASSLVARVRGTDTQYF. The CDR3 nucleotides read TGTGCCAGCAGCTTAGTCGCCAGGGTCCGGGGTACAGATACGCAGTATTTT.